This TCR beta chain originates from a study of cytomegalovirus exposure and HLA in healthy donors. Vbeta (60) and Jbeta (13) primers were used in the PCR. Generated by immunoSEQ multiplex PCR, the TCRdb table keeps only in-frame clones and is missing some. This table holds roughly 100,000 clones. Trimming took off 0 bases at V and 6 bases at J, with 14 bases between the two ends. Germline V gene lookup returns CDR1 MGHRA and CDR2 YSYEKL. The CDR3 loop spans 15 amino acids. This chain joins TRBV4-1 and TRBJ2-5; TRBD1 might be the D (6 bases). This sequence was found in a young woman in good health and CMV-seronegative. Sequences were obtained from PBMCs. The CDR3 protein is CASSQDRQGTKTQYF. The CDR3 region has the DNA TGCGCCAGCAGCCAAGATCGGCAGGGGACAAAGACCCAGTACTTC.